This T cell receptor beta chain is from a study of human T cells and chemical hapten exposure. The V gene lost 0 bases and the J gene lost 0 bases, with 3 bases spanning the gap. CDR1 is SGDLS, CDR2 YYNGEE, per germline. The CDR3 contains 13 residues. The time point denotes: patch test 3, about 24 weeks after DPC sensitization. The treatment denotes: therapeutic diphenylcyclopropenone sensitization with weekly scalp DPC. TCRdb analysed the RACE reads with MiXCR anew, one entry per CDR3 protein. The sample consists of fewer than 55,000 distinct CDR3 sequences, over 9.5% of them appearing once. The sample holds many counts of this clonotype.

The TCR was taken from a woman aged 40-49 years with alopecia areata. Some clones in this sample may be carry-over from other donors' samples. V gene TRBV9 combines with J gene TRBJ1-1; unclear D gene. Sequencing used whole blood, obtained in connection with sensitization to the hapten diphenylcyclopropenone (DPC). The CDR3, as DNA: TGTGCCAGCAGCGTAGACTTGAACACTGAAGCTTTCTTT. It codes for CASSVDLNTEAFF.